These 24 T cell receptor beta chains were sequenced from one sample in a study of cytomegalovirus exposure and HLA in healthy donors. With 60 Vbeta and 13 Jbeta primers, the PCR was carried out. Clones were sequenced by immunoSEQ multiplex PCR, and TCRdb holds only the in-frame ones, with some missing. The repertoire consists of about 210,000 clones, with roughly 82% occurring once and the leading ten covering around 6%. Material: PBMCs. These receptors were collected from a man aged 35 to 55 in good health and CMV-seropositive.

J is TRBJ1-5 and V is TRBV27, with 8 positions matching TRBD1. This CDR3 region has 18 residues. Germline V gene sequence: CDR1 MNHEY, CDR2 SMNVEV (reference sequence). V dropped 8 bases and J dropped 6; count of bases not matched to a gene: 21. CDR3 residues: CASRNQGQGATNPQPQHF. In nucleotides, the CDR3 is TGTGCCAGCCGAAACCAAGGTCAGGGGGCGACTAACCCTCAGCCCCAGCATTTT.

The chain combines TRBV6-6 with TRBJ1-2; a possible D gene is TRBD1 (6 bases). The CDR3 is made up of 16 amino acids. The germline V gene encodes CDR1 MNHNY and CDR2 SVGAGI (reference sequence). Trimming shortened V by 5 bases and J by 0 bases, and 16 bases separated the two germline ends. The CDR3 nucleotides read TGTGCCAGCAGTCCCCTCGGACAGAACCCTAACTATGGCTACACCTTC. Protein sequence: CASSPLGQNPNYGYTF.

The V and J genes are TRBV30 and TRBJ2-2, with D tentatively TRBD1 (5 bases). The germline V gene has CDR1 GTSNPN and CDR2 SVGIG (reference sequence). V lost 3 bases to trimming and J lost 4 bases, with 12 bases between them. The CDR3 covers 14 residues. This CDR3 is CAWRLGAATGELFF. CDR3 nucleotides: TGTGCCTGGAGGCTAGGGGCCGCCACCGGGGAGCTGTTTTTT.

A few counts support this clone. J is TRBJ2-7 and V is TRBV5-5, with D tentatively TRBD2 (5 bases). The V end was cut by 0 bases, the J end by 6 bases, with 7 bases between. The CDR3 extends over 12 amino acids. CDR1 is SGHKS and CDR2 is YYEKEE in the germline V gene (reference sequence). The CDR3 loop reads CASSLVRVEQYF. DNA of the CDR3: TGTGCCAGCAGCTTGGTGAGGGTCGAGCAGTACTTC.

The chain couples TRBV6-1 to TRBJ2-7; a weak D match, TRBD1 (6 bases). Germline CDR1 MNHNS, CDR2 SASEGT. With 6 bases removed from V and 5 bases from J, the gap between germline ends came to 17 bases. This CDR3 comprises 14 residues. The CDR3 is CASSGTLVLNEQYF. The CDR3 DNA reads as TGTGCCAGCAGCGGGACACTCGTTTTGAACGAGCAGTACTTC.

The chain joins TRBV6-5 to TRBJ1-2; D possibly corresponds to TRBD1 (5 bases). The CDR3 covers 16 residues. V lost 2 bases and J lost 1, with 14 bases in between. Germline CDR1 and CDR2: MNHEY and SVGAGI. CDR3 amino acids: CASSYGGGLLNYGYTF. The CDR3 DNA reads TGTGCCAGCAGTTACGGGGGAGGACTACTTAACTATGGCTACACCTTC.

This chain joins TRBV11-1 and TRBJ2-7; 9 nucleotides line up with TRBD2. Germline V gene data show CDR1 as SGHAT and CDR2 as FQDESV (reference sequence). CDR3 length: 15 amino acids. The V segment lost 5 bases and the J segment 2 bases; nucleotides outside the gene matches: 7. The CDR3 region has the DNA TGTGCCAGCAGCCGGGGGCAGCGGGAGGCCTACGAGCAGTACTTC. It encodes CASSRGQREAYEQYF.

The V call is TRBV5-4, the J call TRBJ2-7, with a weak D call TRBD2 (7 bases). The germline V gene encodes CDR1 SGHNT and CDR2 YYREEE (reference sequence). The length of the CDR3 is 15 residues. V was clipped by 0 bases and J by 1 base, with 11 bases between them. CDR3 in DNA: TGTGCCAGCAGCTTGGAGGCGGGGGCATCCTACGAGCAGTACTTC. This sequence encodes CASSLEAGASYEQYF.

This chain links TRBV6-6 with TRBJ2-5, with 8 bases identical to TRBD1. CDR3 length: 13 amino acids. V lost 6 bases, J lost 5 bases, and 5 bases stayed unmatched. CDR1 MNHNY and CDR2 SVGAGI come from the germline V gene (reference sequence). CDR3 in DNA: TGTGCCAGCAGCTCGGACAGGGCCGAGACCCAGTACTTC. Its translation is CASSSDRAETQYF.

V is TRBV12-5 and J is TRBJ1-3; D uncertain. Deletions cut 1 base from V and 0 bases from J, with 13 bases between. Germline V gene sequence: CDR1 LGHNT, CDR2 FRNRAP. This CDR3 is 17 amino acids long. Here the CDR3 reads CASGLGTSLVSGNTIYF. CDR3 nucleotides: TGTGCTAGTGGTTTGGGCACCTCCTTAGTCTCTGGAAACACCATATATTTT.

This chain's CDR3 is CASSLGDSRNNEQFF. The CDR3 DNA reads TGCGCCAGCAGCTTGGGGGACTCCAGGAACAATGAGCAGTTCTTC. J is TRBJ2-1 and V is TRBV5-1; a weak D match, TRBD2 (6 bases). The V and J ends lost 0 bases and 5 bases respectively, with 12 bases between them. Germline loops: CDR1 SGHRS, CDR2 YFSETQ. The CDR3 is made up of 15 amino acids.

This chain joins TRBV19 and TRBJ1-5; 10 bases are shared with TRBD1. This CDR3 has 15 residues. Germline CDR1 LNHDA, CDR2 SQIVND (reference sequence). Trimming cost V 6 bases and J 7 bases; bases outside gene matches: 9. The CDR3 here is CASREDRGRNQPQHF. The CDR3 DNA sequence: TGTGCCAGTAGAGAAGACAGGGGGCGAAACCAGCCCCAGCATTTT.

The chain joins TRBV5-1 to TRBJ2-2; 11 nucleotides align to TRBD2. This CDR3 comprises 14 residues. The V gene end was trimmed by 5 bases and the J gene end by 6 bases; junction bases not matched to a gene: 3. The V gene's germline CDR1 is SGHRS and CDR2 YFSETQ. CDR3 bases: TGCGCCAGCAGGGGACTAGCGGTGTCCGGGGAGCTGTTTTTT. As protein: CASRGLAVSGELFF.

This chain uses TRBV6-5 with TRBJ2-5; D is ambiguous. The ends were cut back, 4 bases at V and 7 bases at J, with 13 bases in the middle. In germline, CDR1 is MNHEY, CDR2 SVGAGI. This CDR3 region has 13 residues. The CDR3 is CASSFSPPVTQYF. CDR3 in DNA: TGTGCCAGCAGTTTTTCCCCCCCGGTGACCCAGTACTTC.

The chain employs TRBV11-3 and TRBJ1-2; a weak D match, TRBD1 (6 bases). CDR1 and CDR2 from the germline V gene are SGHNT and YENEEA. This CDR3 has 16 amino acids. Trimming took off 0 bases at V and 4 bases at J, with 15 bases between the two ends. In DNA, the CDR3 is TGTGCCAGCAGCTTAGATCCCACACCAGGGGCCTATGGCTACACCTTC. It translates to CASSLDPTPGAYGYTF.

The chain combines TRBV6-5 with TRBJ1-2, with a possible D match to TRBD1 (6 bases). The V end lost 5 bases, the J end lost 7 bases, and 8 bases lay between the germline ends. The CDR3 totals 11 residues. Germline CDR1 MNHEY, CDR2 SVGAGI. The CDR3 is CASSARGGYTF. CDR3 coding DNA: TGTGCCAGCAGTGCCAGGGGTGGCTACACCTTC.

The V call is TRBV6-5, the J call TRBJ1-4; 9 positions match TRBD1. V gave up 0 bases and J gave up 2 bases; unmatched junction bases: 1. The CDR3 length is 16 residues. In germline, CDR1 is MNHEY, CDR2 SVGAGI. The CDR3 spells CASSYSTGGTNEKLFF. CDR3 DNA sequence: TGTGCCAGCAGTTACTCGACAGGGGGTACTAATGAAAAACTGTTTTTT.

The chain is built from TRBV7-9 and TRBJ2-1; 7 bases line up with TRBD2. Unmatched junction bases numbered 6, after V lost 5 bases and J lost 5 bases. The germline V gene has CDR1 SEHNR and CDR2 FQNEAQ (reference sequence). This CDR3 spans 14 amino acids. DNA for the CDR3: TGTGCCAGCAGCAGACTAGCCGAAAACAATGAGCAGTTCTTC. Its translation is CASSRLAENNEQFF.

This clone occurred once. The chain uses TRBV30 and TRBJ1-4; no firm D call. Germline V gives CDR1 GTSNPN, CDR2 SVGIG (reference sequence). This CDR3 contains 15 residues. The V end lost 4 bases, the J end lost 0 bases, and 12 bases lay between the germline ends. CDR3 amino acids: CAWKIGGATNEKLFF. CDR3 DNA: TGTGCCTGGAAGATCGGAGGAGCAACTAATGAAAAACTGTTTTTT.

This clone was observed a few times. The V and J genes are TRBV5-1 and TRBJ1-1; D perhaps matches TRBD1 (5 bases). The CDR3 covers 15 residues. CDR1 is SGHRS and CDR2 is YFSETQ in the germline V gene. With 4 bases removed from V and 2 bases from J, the gap between germline ends came to 15 bases. This CDR3 reads CASSLQQVTNTEAFF. CDR3 coding DNA: TGCGCCAGCAGCCTCCAACAGGTGACCAACACTGAAGCTTTCTTT.

This chain links TRBV19 with TRBJ2-3, with D perhaps TRBD2 (5 bases). The germline V and J ends were trimmed by 6 bases and 1 base, with 17 bases remaining between them. CDR1 and CDR2 from the germline V gene are LNHDA and SQIVND (reference sequence). The CDR3 has 16 residues. The CDR3 DNA follows: TGTGCCAGTAGCAAACTAGGGAAAACTGGCACAGATACGCAGTATTTT. Translated: CASSKLGKTGTDTQYF.

The chain is built from TRBV25-1 and TRBJ2-1; 7 nucleotides align to TRBD2. Germline CDR1 is MGHDK and CDR2 is SYGVNS. The length of the CDR3 is 15 residues. V dropped 7 bases and J dropped 4; count of bases not matched to a gene: 10. This CDR3 is CASKPREGGYNEQFF. In nucleotides, the CDR3 is TGTGCCAGCAAACCAAGGGAGGGAGGATACAATGAGCAGTTCTTC.

The rearrangement links TRBV6-1 to TRBJ2-7, with D perhaps TRBD1 (6 bases). Germline CDR1 MNHNS, CDR2 SASEGT. This CDR3 comprises 12 residues. The germline V and J ends were trimmed by 7 bases and 5 bases, with 12 bases remaining between them. CDR3 nucleotides: TGTGCCAGCAATACAGGGTTTAACGAGCAGTACTTC. As protein: CASNTGFNEQYF.

On this clone: Relative to the germline gene, one junction end is altered; a read error may explain this. Written as DNA, the CDR3 is TGTTCCAGCAGCTCTCGAGTACCTGAAGCTTTCTTT. It codes for CSSSSRVPEAFF. The gene calls are TRBV7-9 and TRBJ1-1, with D hard to call. The CDR3 spans 12 residues. The V gene's germline CDR1 is SEHNR and CDR2 FQNEAQ (reference sequence).